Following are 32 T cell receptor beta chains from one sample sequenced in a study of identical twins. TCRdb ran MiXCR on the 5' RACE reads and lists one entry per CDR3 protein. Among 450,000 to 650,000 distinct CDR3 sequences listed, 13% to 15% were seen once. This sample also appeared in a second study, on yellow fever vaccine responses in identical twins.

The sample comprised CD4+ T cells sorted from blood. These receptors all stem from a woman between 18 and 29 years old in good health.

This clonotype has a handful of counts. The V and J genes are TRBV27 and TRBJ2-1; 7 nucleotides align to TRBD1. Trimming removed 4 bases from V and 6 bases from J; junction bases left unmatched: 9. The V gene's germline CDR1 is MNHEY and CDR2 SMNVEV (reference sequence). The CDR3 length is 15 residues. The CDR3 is CASSSAGTDSNEQFF. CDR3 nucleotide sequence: TGTGCCAGCAGTTCCGCCGGGACAGATAGCAATGAGCAGTTCTTC.

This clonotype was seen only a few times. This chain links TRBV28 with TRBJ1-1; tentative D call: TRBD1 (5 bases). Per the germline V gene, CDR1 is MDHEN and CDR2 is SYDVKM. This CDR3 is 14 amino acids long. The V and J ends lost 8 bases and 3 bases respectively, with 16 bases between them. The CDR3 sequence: CASVWRGADTEAFF. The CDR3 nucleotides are TGTGCCAGCGTTTGGAGGGGTGCGGACACTGAAGCTTTCTTT.

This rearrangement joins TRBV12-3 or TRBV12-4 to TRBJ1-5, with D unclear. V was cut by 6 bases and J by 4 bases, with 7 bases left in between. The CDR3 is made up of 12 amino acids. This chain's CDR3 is CASRVGNQPQHF. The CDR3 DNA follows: TGTGCCAGCAGAGTCGGTAATCAGCCCCAGCATTTT.

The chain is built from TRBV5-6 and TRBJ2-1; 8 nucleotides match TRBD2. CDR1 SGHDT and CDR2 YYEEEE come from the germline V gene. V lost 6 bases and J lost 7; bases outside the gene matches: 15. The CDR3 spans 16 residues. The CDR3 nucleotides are TGTGCCAGCACCGAGCCTGGGACTAGTAAACGGAATGAGCAGTTCTTC. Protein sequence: CASTEPGTSKRNEQFF.

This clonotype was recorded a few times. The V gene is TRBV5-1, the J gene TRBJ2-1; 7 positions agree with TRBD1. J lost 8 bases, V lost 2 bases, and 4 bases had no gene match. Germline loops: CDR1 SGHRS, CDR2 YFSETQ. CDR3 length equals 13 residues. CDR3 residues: CASSFRGGDEQFF. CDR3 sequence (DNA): TGCGCCAGCAGCTTCCGAGGGGGCGATGAGCAGTTCTTC. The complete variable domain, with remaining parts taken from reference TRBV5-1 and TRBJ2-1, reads KAGVTQTPRYLIKTRGQQVTLSCSPISGHRSVSWYQQTPGQGLQFLFEYFSETQRNKGNFPGRFSGRQFSNSRSEMNVSTLELGDSALYLCASSFRGGDEQFFGPGTRLTVL.

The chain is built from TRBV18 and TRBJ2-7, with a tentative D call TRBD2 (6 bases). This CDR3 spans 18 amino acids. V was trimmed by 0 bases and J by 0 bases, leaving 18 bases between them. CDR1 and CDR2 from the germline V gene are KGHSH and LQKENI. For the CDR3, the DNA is TGTGCCAGCTCACCACCAAACCTGAGCGGGTCCCCCTCCTACGAGCAGTACTTC. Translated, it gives CASSPPNLSGSPSYEQYF.

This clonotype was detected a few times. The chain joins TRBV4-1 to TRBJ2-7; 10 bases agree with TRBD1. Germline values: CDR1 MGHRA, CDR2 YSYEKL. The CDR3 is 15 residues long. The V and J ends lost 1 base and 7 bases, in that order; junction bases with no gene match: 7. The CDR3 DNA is TGCGCCAGCAGCCAAGGGACAGGGGGTGGGTTGGAGCAGTACTTC. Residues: CASSQGTGGGLEQYF.

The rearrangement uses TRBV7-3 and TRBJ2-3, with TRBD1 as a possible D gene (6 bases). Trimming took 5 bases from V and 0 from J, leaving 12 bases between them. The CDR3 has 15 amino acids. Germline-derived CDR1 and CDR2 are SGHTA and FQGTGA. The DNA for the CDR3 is TGTGCCAGCAGCCCACAGGGTTTTAGCACAGATACGCAGTATTTT. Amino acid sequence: CASSPQGFSTDTQYF.

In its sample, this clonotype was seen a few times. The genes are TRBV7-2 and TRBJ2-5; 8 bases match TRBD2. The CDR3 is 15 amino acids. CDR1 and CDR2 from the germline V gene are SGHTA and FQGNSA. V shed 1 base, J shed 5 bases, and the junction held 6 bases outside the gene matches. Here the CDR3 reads CASSLGGLVRETQYF. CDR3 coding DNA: TGTGCCAGCAGCTTAGGGGGACTAGTTAGGGAGACCCAGTACTTC.

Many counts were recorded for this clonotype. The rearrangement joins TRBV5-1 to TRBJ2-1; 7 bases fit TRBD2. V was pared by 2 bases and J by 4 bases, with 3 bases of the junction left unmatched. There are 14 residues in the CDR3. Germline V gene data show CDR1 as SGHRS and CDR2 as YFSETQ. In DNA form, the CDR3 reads TGCGCCAGCAGCTTCAGCGGGACTTACAATGAGCAGTTCTTC. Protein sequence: CASSFSGTYNEQFF.

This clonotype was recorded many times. The CDR3 loop is CASSLIATPQETQYF. The CDR3 DNA follows: TGCGCCAGCAGCTTGATTGCGACTCCCCAAGAGACCCAGTACTTC. The rearrangement joins TRBV5-1 to TRBJ2-5; the D is unclear. V lost 1 base and J lost 1, with 11 bases in between. The CDR3 runs to 15 residues. Germline V CDR1 and CDR2: SGHRS, YFSETQ. The entire variable domain, with the rest obtained from reference TRBV5-1 and TRBJ2-5, is as follows: KAGVTQTPRYLIKTRGQQVTLSCSPISGHRSVSWYQQTPGQGLQFLFEYFSETQRNKGNFPGRFSGRQFSNSRSEMNVSTLELGDSALYLCASSLIATPQETQYFGPGTRLLVL.

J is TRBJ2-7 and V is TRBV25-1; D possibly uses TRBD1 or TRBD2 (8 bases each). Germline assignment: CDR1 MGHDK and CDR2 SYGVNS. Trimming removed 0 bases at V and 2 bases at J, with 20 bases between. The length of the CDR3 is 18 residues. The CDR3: CASSEYSSGGQEAYEQYV. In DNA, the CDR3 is TGTGCCAGCAGTGAATATAGCAGCGGGGGACAGGAAGCCTACGAGCAGTACGTC.

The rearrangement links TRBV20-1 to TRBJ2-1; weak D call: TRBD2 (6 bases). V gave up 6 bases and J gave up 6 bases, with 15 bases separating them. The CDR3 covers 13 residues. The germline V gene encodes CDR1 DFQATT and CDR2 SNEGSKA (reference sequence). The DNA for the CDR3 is TGCAGTGCCCCGTGGGCGGGGATCAATGAGCAGTTCTTC. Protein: CSAPWAGINEQFF.

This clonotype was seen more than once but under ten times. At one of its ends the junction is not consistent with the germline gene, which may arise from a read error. The CDR3 DNA reads TGTGCCATCAGCTCCCTTCAGGGGGCGACGAAGAAAGAGGCCCAGTACTTC. As protein: CAISSLQGATKKEAQYF. J is TRBJ2-5 and V is TRBV10-3, with 8 nucleotides matching TRBD1. Looked up from germline, CDR1 is ENHRY and CDR2 is SYGVKD. The CDR3 is made up of 17 amino acids.

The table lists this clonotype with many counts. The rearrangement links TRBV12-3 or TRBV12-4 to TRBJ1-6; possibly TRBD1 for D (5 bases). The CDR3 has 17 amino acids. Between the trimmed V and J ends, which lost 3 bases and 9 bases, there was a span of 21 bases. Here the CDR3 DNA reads TGTGCCAGCAGTTTGGGCAGTCGGGGCGTAGACGGTTCACCCCTCCACTTT. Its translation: CASSLGSRGVDGSPLHF.

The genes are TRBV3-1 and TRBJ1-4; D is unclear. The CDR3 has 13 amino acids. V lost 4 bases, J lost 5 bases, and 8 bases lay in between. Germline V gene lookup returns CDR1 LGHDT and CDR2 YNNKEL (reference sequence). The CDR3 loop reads CASSPWGNEKLFF. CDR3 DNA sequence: TGTGCCAGCAGCCCCTGGGGAAATGAAAAACTGTTTTTT.

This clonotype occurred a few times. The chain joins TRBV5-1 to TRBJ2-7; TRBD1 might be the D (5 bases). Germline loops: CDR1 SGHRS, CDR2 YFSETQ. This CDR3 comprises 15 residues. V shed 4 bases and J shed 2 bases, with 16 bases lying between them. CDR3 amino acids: CASSPDGDSTYEQYF. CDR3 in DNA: TGCGCCAGCAGCCCGGACGGAGACAGTACCTACGAGCAGTACTTC.

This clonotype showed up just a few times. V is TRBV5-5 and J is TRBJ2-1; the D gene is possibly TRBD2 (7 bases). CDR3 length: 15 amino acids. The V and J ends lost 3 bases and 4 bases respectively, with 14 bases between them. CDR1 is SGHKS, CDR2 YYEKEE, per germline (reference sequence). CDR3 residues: CASSYGGGPYNEQFF. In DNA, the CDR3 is TGTGCCAGCAGCTATGGGGGGGGGCCTTACAATGAGCAGTTCTTC.

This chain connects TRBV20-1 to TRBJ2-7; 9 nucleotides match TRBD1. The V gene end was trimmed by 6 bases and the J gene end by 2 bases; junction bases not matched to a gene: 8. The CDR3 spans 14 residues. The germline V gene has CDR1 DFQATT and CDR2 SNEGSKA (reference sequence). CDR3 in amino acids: CSATDTGGAYEQYV. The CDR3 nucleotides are TGCAGTGCCACAGACACAGGGGGCGCCTACGAGCAGTACGTC.

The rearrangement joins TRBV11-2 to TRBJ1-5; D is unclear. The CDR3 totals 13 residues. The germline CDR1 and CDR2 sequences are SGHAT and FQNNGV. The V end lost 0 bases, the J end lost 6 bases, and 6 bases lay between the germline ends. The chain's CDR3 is CASSLDWTQPQHF. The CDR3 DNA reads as TGTGCCAGCAGCTTAGACTGGACTCAGCCCCAGCATTTT.

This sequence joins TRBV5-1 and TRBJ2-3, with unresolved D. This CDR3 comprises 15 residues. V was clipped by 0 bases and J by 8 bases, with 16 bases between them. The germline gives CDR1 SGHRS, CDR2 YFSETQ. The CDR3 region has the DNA TGCGCCAGCAGCTTGGAGGTATCCAACCCGGGTACGCAGTATTTT. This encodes CASSLEVSNPGTQYF.

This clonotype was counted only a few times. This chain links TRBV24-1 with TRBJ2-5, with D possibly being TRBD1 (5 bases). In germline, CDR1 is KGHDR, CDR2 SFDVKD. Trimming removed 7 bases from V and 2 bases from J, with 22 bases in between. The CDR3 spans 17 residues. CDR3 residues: CATSSTVGSQGQETQYF. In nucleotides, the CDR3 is TGTGCCACCAGCTCTACGGTGGGTTCCCAGGGACAAGAGACCCAGTACTTC.

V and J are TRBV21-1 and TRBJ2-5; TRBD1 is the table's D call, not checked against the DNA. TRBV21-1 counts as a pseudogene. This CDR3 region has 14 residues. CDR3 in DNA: TGTGCCAGCAGCAATCGGACAGGGAAAGAGACCCAGTACTTC. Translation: CASSNRTGKETQYF.

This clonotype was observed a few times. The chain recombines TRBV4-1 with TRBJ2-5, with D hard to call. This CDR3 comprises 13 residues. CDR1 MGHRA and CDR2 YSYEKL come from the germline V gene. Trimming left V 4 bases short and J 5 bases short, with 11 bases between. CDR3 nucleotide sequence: TGCGCCAGCAGCCTCTTTATCCGGGAGACCCAGTACTTC. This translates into CASSLFIRETQYF.

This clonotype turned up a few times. This chain's CDR3 is CASSLGTFQETQYF. DNA of the CDR3: TGTGCCAGCAGCTTAGGGACATTTCAAGAGACCCAGTACTTC. The chain joins TRBV11-2 to TRBJ2-5; D perhaps matches TRBD1 (5 bases). V lost 1 base and J lost 2, with 8 bases in between. CDR3 length: 14 amino acids. CDR1 and CDR2 from the germline V gene are SGHAT and FQNNGV.

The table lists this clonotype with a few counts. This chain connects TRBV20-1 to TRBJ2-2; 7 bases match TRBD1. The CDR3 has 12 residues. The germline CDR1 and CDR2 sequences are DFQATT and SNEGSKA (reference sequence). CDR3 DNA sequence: TGCAGCGGGACAGAGAACACCGGGGAGCTGTTTTTT. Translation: CSGTENTGELFF.

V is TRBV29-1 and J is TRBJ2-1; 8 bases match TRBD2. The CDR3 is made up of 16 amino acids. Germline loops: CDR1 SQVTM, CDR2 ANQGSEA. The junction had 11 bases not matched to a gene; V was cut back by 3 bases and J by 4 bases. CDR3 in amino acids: CSVEGLGTRGYNEQFF. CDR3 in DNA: TGCAGCGTTGAGGGATTGGGGACTAGAGGTTACAATGAGCAGTTCTTC.

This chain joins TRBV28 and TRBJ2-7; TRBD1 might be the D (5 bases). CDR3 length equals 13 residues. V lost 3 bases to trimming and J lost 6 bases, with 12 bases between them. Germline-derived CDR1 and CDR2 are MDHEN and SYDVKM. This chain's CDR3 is CASSFDRRREQYF. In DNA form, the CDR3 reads TGTGCCAGCAGTTTCGACAGACGACGCGAGCAGTACTTC. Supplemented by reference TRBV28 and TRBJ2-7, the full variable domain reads DVKVTQSSRYLVKRTGEKVFLECVQDMDHENMFWYRQDPGLGLRLIYFSYDVKMKEKGDIPEGYSVSREKKERFSLILESASTNQTSMYLCASSFDRRREQYFGPGTRLTVT.

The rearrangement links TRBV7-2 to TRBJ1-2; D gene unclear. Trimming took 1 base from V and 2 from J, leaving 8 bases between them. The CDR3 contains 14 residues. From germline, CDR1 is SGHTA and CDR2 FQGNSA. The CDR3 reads CASSLGWENYGYTF. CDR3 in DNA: TGTGCCAGCAGCTTAGGTTGGGAGAACTATGGCTACACCTTC.

The CDR3: CASSANSYEQYF. CDR3 in DNA: TGTGCCAGCAGCGCAAACTCCTACGAGCAGTACTTC. The genes are TRBV9 and TRBJ2-7; D is unclear. Deletions cut 3 bases from V and 0 bases from J, with 4 bases between. This CDR3 is 12 amino acids long. Looked up from germline, CDR1 is SGDLS and CDR2 is YYNGEE. The variable domain in full, completed from reference TRBV9 and TRBJ2-7, reads DSGVTQTPKHLITATGQRVTLRCSPRSGDLSVYWYQQSLDQGLQFLIQYYNGEERAKGNILERFSAQQFPDLHSELNLSSLELGDSALYFCASSANSYEQYFGPGTRLTVT.

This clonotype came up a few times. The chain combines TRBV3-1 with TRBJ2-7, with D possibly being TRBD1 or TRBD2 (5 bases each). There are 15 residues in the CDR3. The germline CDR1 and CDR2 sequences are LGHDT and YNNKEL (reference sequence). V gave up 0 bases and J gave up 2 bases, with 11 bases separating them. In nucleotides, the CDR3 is TGTGCCAGCAGCCAAGAGTCAGGGAGTCCCTACGAGCAGTACTTC. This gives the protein CASSQESGSPYEQYF.

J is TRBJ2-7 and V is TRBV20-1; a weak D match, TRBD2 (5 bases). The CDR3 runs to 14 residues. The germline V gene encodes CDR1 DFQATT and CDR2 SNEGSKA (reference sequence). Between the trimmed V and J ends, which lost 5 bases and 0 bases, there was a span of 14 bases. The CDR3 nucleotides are TGCAGTGCTGGCCCCACTAGTAGCTCCTACGAGCAGTACGTC. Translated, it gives CSAGPTSSSYEQYV.